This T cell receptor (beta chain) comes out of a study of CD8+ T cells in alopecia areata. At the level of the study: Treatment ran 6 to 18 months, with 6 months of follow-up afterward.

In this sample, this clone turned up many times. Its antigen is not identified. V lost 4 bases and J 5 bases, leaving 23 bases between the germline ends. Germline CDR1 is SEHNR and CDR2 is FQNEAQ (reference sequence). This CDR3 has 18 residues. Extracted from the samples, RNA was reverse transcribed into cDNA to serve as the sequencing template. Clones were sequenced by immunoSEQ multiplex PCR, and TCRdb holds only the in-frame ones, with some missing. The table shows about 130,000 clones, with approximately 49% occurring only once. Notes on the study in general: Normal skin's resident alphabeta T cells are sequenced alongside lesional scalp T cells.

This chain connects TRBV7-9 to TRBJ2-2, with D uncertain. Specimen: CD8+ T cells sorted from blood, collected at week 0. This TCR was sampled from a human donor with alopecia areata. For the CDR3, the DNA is TGTGCCAGCAGCTCCGCCGGTAGCAGCGTACCCACGACCGGGGAGCTGTTTTTT. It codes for CASSSAGSSVPTTGELFF.